These 11 T cell receptor beta chains were all obtained from the same sample, sequenced in a study of CD8 T cells in ankylosing spondylitis. The antigens of these receptors remain unknown. Study outcomes and limitations: For ankylosing spondylitis blood, a TCR beta motif of seven to nine highly homologous variants appeared characteristic.

MiXCR was run by TCRdb on the 5' RACE reads, yielding one entry per CDR3 protein. The table lists about 450,000 distinct CDR3 sequences, 25% to 30% of them singletons, with roughly 0.9% in the top ten. The sample taken for sequencing was blood, either unsorted or a sorted T cell fraction (not recorded which). The source is a male donor with ankylosing spondylitis.

This clonotype was picked up a small number of times. The rearrangement links TRBV11-2 to TRBJ2-1; the match to TRBD2 covers 11 bases. The CDR3 is 14 residues long. J lost 10 bases, V lost 4 bases, and 6 bases had no gene match. Germline-derived CDR1 and CDR2 are SGHAT and FQNNGV. The CDR3 DNA reads TGTGCCAGCAGCTCCCTAGCGGGAGGTGGAGAGCAGTTCTTC. This encodes CASSSLAGGGEQFF.

This clonotype was detected only a few times. This chain uses TRBV9 with TRBJ2-7; 14 bases line up with TRBD2. J lost 11 bases, V lost 2 bases, and 6 bases had no gene match. Germline loops: CDR1 SGDLS, CDR2 YYNGEE. CDR3 length: 14 residues. CDR3 region: CASSVGTSGSRKYF. Written as DNA, the CDR3 is TGTGCCAGCAGCGTCGGGACTAGCGGGAGTAGAAAGTACTTC.

A few counts support this clonotype. The rearrangement uses TRBV11-3 and TRBJ1-2; maybe TRBD1 (6 bases). Germline V gene lookup returns CDR1 SGHNT and CDR2 YENEEA. The CDR3 totals 13 residues. Trimming cost V 2 bases and J 6 bases, with 10 bases left between them. CDR3 nucleotide sequence: TGTGCCAGCAGCTTATCCAGGGGCAATGGCTACACCTTC. Translating gives CASSLSRGNGYTF. Complete variable domain (other parts from reference TRBV11-3 and TRBJ1-2): EAGVVQSPRYKIIEKKQPVAFWCNPISGHNTLYWYLQNLGQGPELLIRYENEEAVDDSQLPKDRFSAERLKGVDSTLKIQPAELGDSAVYLCASSLSRGNGYTFGSGTRLTVV.

The chain couples TRBV20-1 to TRBJ1-2, with D unresolved. V was shortened by 3 bases and J by 4 bases, with 15 bases between the two germline ends. There are 14 residues in the CDR3. From germline, CDR1 is DFQATT and CDR2 SNEGSKA (reference sequence). The CDR3 coding sequence is TGCAGTGCTAGTTTGGCGACGTTGGGCTATGGCTACACCTTC. This encodes CSASLATLGYGYTF.

V usage is TRBV20-1 and J usage is TRBJ2-7, with 7 bases identical to TRBD2. The CDR3 is 15 amino acids. Losses at the gene ends were 0 bases for V and 5 bases for J; bases not matched to a gene: 10. Germline-derived CDR1 and CDR2 are DFQATT and SNEGSKA (reference sequence). DNA of the CDR3: TGCAGTGCTAGAGATCCAGGCGGGAGAGGCGACGAGCAGTACTTC. It encodes CSARDPGGRGDEQYF.

The table lists this clonotype with a few counts. The V gene is TRBV29-1, the J gene TRBJ2-1; TRBD2 matches 7 bases. The CDR3 totals 15 residues. Losses at the gene ends were 4 bases for V and 0 bases for J; bases not matched to a gene: 6. Germline loops: CDR1 SQVTM, CDR2 ANQGSEA. The DNA for the CDR3 is TGCAGCGTTGCAGCTAGCGGTAGCTCCTACAATGAGCAGTTCTTC. It encodes CSVAASGSSYNEQFF.

This clonotype showed up just a few times. The chain uses TRBV12-3 or TRBV12-4 and TRBJ1-6, with 7 nucleotides matching TRBD1. The CDR3 extends over 14 amino acids. The V segment lost 6 bases and the J segment 9 bases; nucleotides outside the gene matches: 8. In DNA form, the CDR3 reads TGTGCCAGCAGCATGACAGGGAGGCCTTCACCCCTCCACTTT. It specifies CASSMTGRPSPLHF.

The V gene is TRBV29-1, the J gene TRBJ2-1; 11 bases map to TRBD2. Germline V CDR1 and CDR2: SQVTM, ANQGSEA. The CDR3 is 15 amino acids. Trimming removed 4 bases from V and 6 bases from J; junction bases left unmatched: 8. The CDR3 loop reads CSVAVGLAAINEQFF. The CDR3 nucleotides are TGCAGCGTTGCCGTGGGACTAGCGGCAATCAATGAGCAGTTCTTC.

This clonotype appeared many times. The chain combines TRBV12-3 or TRBV12-4 with TRBJ2-1; 10 nucleotides agree with TRBD1. V shed 5 bases and J 9 bases; nucleotides not matched to a gene: 7. CDR3 length equals 14 residues. The CDR3 region is CASSLRDRGPEQFF. The CDR3, as DNA: TGTGCCAGCAGTCTCCGGGACAGGGGACCTGAGCAGTTCTTC.

In this sample, this clonotype turned up a few times. The V and J genes are TRBV20-1 and TRBJ2-2; 9 bases map to TRBD2. CDR3 length equals 16 residues. Germline assignment: CDR1 DFQATT and CDR2 SNEGSKA (reference sequence). Unmatched junction bases numbered 9, after V lost 2 bases and J lost 5 bases. CDR3 DNA: TGCAGTGCTAGACTACCTCCGGGACTAGCAACCGGGGAGCTGTTTTTT. Its translation is CSARLPPGLATGELFF.

The gene calls are TRBV24-1 and TRBJ2-5; 8 bases fit TRBD1. Germline-derived CDR1 and CDR2 are KGHDR and SFDVKD. This CDR3 region has 14 residues. The J segment lost 5 bases and the V segment lost 3 bases, leaving 4 bases of the junction unmatched. The CDR3: CATSDRTGIETQYF. CDR3 sequence (DNA): TGTGCCACCAGTGATCGGACAGGGATTGAGACCCAGTACTTC.